The next 4 T cell receptor beta chains were all read from a single sample in a study of T cell changes during pregnancy in multiple sclerosis. Sequenced by immunoSEQ multiplex PCR; TCRdb stores in-frame clones only, minus some. Seen here are just over 65,000 clones, about 90% observed once, and the top ten hold roughly 0.8%. The sample consisted of peripheral blood, taken in the second trimester of pregnancy. Source of these receptors: a female donor with multiple sclerosis, enrolled in a pregnancy study.

The chain employs TRBV11-2 and TRBJ1-1; D is unresolved. V was pared by 1 base and J by 5 bases, with 11 bases between. From germline, CDR1 is SGHAT and CDR2 FQNNGV. This CDR3 contains 14 residues. CDR3 in amino acids: CASSLVWGGTEAFF. Written as DNA, the CDR3 is TGTGCCAGCAGCTTAGTGTGGGGAGGGACTGAAGCTTTCTTT.

The rearrangement links TRBV7-2 to TRBJ2-1; 10 bases are shared with TRBD2. V dropped 4 bases and J dropped 3; count of bases not matched to a gene: 6. This CDR3 region has 16 residues. Per the germline V gene, CDR1 is SGHTA and CDR2 is FQGNSA. The CDR3 here is CASSSDLAGVYNEQFF. The CDR3 nucleotides read TGTGCCAGCAGCTCCGATCTAGCGGGGGTCTACAATGAGCAGTTCTTC.

The chain is built from TRBV7-9 and TRBJ1-1; 8 bases are shared with TRBD1. From germline, CDR1 is SEHNR and CDR2 FQNEAQ (reference sequence). The CDR3 sequence is 15 residues long. Trimming cost V 2 bases and J 1 base; bases outside gene matches: 3. CDR3 amino acids: CASSLRTGRNTEAFF. CDR3 nucleotides: TGTGCCAGCAGCTTAAGGACAGGGAGGAACACTGAAGCTTTCTTT.

V and J are TRBV27 and TRBJ1-1; no firm D call. The V and J ends lost 4 bases and 11 bases respectively, with 14 bases between them. The CDR3 consists of 12 residues. Germline V gene sequence: CDR1 MNHEY, CDR2 SMNVEV (reference sequence). DNA for the CDR3: TGTGCCAGCAGTTGGATGGCCGAGGCGGCTTTCTTT. Its protein product is CASSWMAEAAFF.